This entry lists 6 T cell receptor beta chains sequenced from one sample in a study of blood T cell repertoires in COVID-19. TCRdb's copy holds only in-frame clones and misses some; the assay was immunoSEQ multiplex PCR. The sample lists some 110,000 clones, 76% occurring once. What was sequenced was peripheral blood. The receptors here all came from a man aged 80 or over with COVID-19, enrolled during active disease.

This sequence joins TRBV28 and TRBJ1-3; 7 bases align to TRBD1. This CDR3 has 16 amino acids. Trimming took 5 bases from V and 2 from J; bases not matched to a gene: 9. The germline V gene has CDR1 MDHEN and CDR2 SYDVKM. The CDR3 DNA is TGTGCCAGCAGTCCCTGGACAGGTTCTACTGGAAACACCATATATTTT. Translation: CASSPWTGSTGNTIYF.

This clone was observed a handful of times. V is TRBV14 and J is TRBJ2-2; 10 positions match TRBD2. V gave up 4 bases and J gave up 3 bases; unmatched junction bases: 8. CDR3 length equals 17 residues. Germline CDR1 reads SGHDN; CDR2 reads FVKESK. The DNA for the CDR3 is TGTGCCAGCAGCCCCCTAGCGGGAGTTTTGTACACCGGGGAGCTGTTTTTT. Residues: CASSPLAGVLYTGELFF. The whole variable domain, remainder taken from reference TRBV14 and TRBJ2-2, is EAGVTQFPSHSVIEKGQTVTLRCDPISGHDNLYWYRRVMGKEIKFLLHFVKESKQDESGMPNNRFLAERTGGTYSTLKVQPAELEDSGVYFCASSPLAGVLYTGELFFGEGSRLTVL.

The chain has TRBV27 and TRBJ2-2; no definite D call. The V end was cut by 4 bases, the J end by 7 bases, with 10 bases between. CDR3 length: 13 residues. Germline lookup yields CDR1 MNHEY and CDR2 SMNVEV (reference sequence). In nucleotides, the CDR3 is TGTGCCAGCAGTTCCTATCTCGGCGGGGAGCTGTTTTTT. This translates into CASSSYLGGELFF.

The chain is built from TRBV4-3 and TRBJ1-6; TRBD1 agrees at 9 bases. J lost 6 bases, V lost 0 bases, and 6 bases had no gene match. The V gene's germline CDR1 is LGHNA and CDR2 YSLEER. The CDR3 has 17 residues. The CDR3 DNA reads TGCGCCAGCAGCCAAGACCCCCTGGACAGGGGTAATTCACCCCTCCACTTT. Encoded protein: CASSQDPLDRGNSPLHF.

The CDR3: CASSVDAGVAKNIQYF. The CDR3 DNA reads as TGTGCCAGCAGCGTAGATGCGGGAGTAGCCAAAAACATTCAGTACTTC. V gene TRBV9 combines with J gene TRBJ2-4; TRBD2 agrees at 7 bases. The CDR3 has 16 amino acids. Germline V gene lookup returns CDR1 SGDLS and CDR2 YYNGEE. Losses at the gene ends were 0 bases for V and 0 bases for J; bases not matched to a gene: 3. Variable domain in full (rest from reference TRBV9 and TRBJ2-4): DSGVTQTPKHLITATGQRVTLRCSPRSGDLSVYWYQQSLDQGLQFLIQYYNGEERAKGNILERFSAQQFPDLHSELNLSSLELGDSALYFCASSVDAGVAKNIQYFGAGTRLSVL.

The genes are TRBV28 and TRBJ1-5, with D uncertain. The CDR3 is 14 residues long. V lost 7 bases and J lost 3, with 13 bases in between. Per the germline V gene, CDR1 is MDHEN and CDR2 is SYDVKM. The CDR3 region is CASTRPGINQPQHF. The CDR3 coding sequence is TGTGCCAGCACCCGACCGGGGATCAATCAGCCCCAGCATTTT.